Listed below are T cell receptor beta chains from one sample, sequenced in a study of blood T cell repertoires in COVID-19. Produced via immunoSEQ multiplex PCR; TCRdb's table is partial and in-frame only. In the table there are roughly 230,000 clones, 65% to 85% of which are singletons. Material for sequencing was peripheral blood. All receptors come from a man in his forties with active or convalescent COVID-19. The CDR3 runs from the conserved cysteine through the conserved F or W. The D gene is left open where the match is weak. The size of a clone is reported for some rows only, either as once, few or many, or as a class for expanded clones.

v_gene: TRBV23-1
abundance: NA
j_gene: TRBJ1-6
d_gene: NA
CDR3nt: TGCGCCAGCAGTCAATCAGGGCGGGCACGTAATAATTCACCCCTCCACTTT
CDR3aa: CASSQSGRARNNSPLHF

v_gene: TRBV4-1
abundance: NA
j_gene: TRBJ1-4
d_gene: NA
CDR3nt: TGCGCCAGCAGCCAGTCAGGTACAACTAATGAAAAACTGTTTTTT
CDR3aa: CASSQSGTTNEKLFF

v_gene: TRBV3-1/TRBV3-2
abundance: NA
j_gene: TRBJ1-2
d_gene: NA
CDR3nt: TGTGCCAGCAGCCAAGAGGGGGTAACAGGGTTCTATGGCTACACCTTC
CDR3aa: CASSQEGVTGFYGYTF

v_gene: TRBV13
abundance: NA
j_gene: TRBJ1-2
d_gene: TRBD1
CDR3nt: TGTGCCAGCAGCGAAGGGACAGGTACTAACTATGGCTACACCTTC
CDR3aa: CASSEGTGTNYGYTF

v_gene: TRBV6-2/TRBV6-3
abundance: NA
j_gene: TRBJ1-5
d_gene: NA
CDR3nt: TGTGCCAGCAGTCGGGGTACCAATCAGCCCCAGCATTTT
CDR3aa: CASSRGTNQPQHF

v_gene: TRBV2
abundance: few
j_gene: TRBJ1-6
d_gene: TRBD1
CDR3nt: TGTGCCAGCAGTGAAGGGGGACAGAGTATTAGCTCCTATAATTCACCCCTCCACTTT
CDR3aa: CASSEGGQSISSYNSPLHF

v_gene: TRBV11-3
abundance: NA
j_gene: TRBJ2-7
d_gene: NA
CDR3nt: TGTGCCAGCAGCTCCGTCGACACCTTCTCCTACGAGCAGTACTTC
CDR3aa: CASSSVDTFSYEQYF

v_gene: TRBV30
abundance: NA
j_gene: TRBJ2-2
d_gene: NA
CDR3nt: TGTGCCTGGAGTCTGCCCAATAGAGGCACCGGGGAGCTGTTTTTT
CDR3aa: CAWSLPNRGTGELFF

v_gene: TRBV5-1
abundance: NA
j_gene: TRBJ2-2
d_gene: TRBD2
CDR3nt: TGCGCCAGCAGCTTGTCGACTAGCGGGAGGGCTGAGAACACCGGGGAGCTGTTTTTT
CDR3aa: CASSLSTSGRAENTGELFF

v_gene: TRBV7-3
abundance: NA
j_gene: TRBJ2-2
d_gene: NA
CDR3nt: TGTGCCAGCAGCTTAGGGCCCACCGGGGAGCTGTTTTTT
CDR3aa: CASSLGPTGELFF

v_gene: TRBV19
abundance: NA
j_gene: TRBJ1-2
d_gene: TRBD1
CDR3nt: TGTGCCAGTCGACAGGGGCTCGACTATGGCTACACCTTC
CDR3aa: CASRQGLDYGYTF

v_gene: TRBV12-3/TRBV12-4
abundance: NA
j_gene: TRBJ2-3
d_gene: NA
CDR3nt: TGTGCCAGCAGTTTCGGGGGGCATACGCAGTATTTT
CDR3aa: CASSFGGHTQYF

v_gene: TRBV7-2
abundance: NA
j_gene: TRBJ2-2
d_gene: NA
CDR3nt: TGTGCCAGCAGCCCCTCGACACACAACACCGGGGAGCTGTTTTTT
CDR3aa: CASSPSTHNTGELFF

v_gene: TRBV27
abundance: NA
j_gene: TRBJ1-1
d_gene: NA
CDR3nt: TGTGCCAGCAGTTTGGTCCAGGGGTTAACTGAAGCTTTCTTT
CDR3aa: CASSLVQGLTEAFF

v_gene: TRBV7-8
abundance: once
j_gene: TRBJ1-5
d_gene: NA
CDR3nt: TGTGCCAGCAGCTTAGCGGAGGTGCTTCAGCCCCAGCATTTT
CDR3aa: CASSLAEVLQPQHF

v_gene: TRBV24-1
abundance: NA
j_gene: TRBJ1-1
d_gene: NA
CDR3nt: TGTGCCACCAGTGATAGAACTGCTTCTGAAGCTTTCTTT
CDR3aa: CATSDRTASEAFF

v_gene: TRBV3-1/TRBV3-2
abundance: few
j_gene: TRBJ2-5
d_gene: TRBD2
CDR3nt: TGTGCCAGCAGCCGGGAGGGCAGTTGGGAGACCCAGTACTTC
CDR3aa: CASSREGSWETQYF

v_gene: TRBV5-1
abundance: NA
j_gene: TRBJ1-1
d_gene: TRBD1
CDR3nt: TGCGCCAGCAGGTTCGGGACAGGGGTCACTGAAGCTTTCTTT
CDR3aa: CASRFGTGVTEAFF

v_gene: TRBV4-2
abundance: few
j_gene: TRBJ1-5
d_gene: TRBD1
CDR3nt: TGTGCCAGCAGCCAAGAAGGCACAGGGGGCAATCAGCCCCAGCATTTT
CDR3aa: CASSQEGTGGNQPQHF

v_gene: TRBV29-1
abundance: NA
j_gene: TRBJ2-1
d_gene: NA
CDR3nt: TGCAGCGTTGGTCAGGGGAGCTCCTACAATGAGCAGTTCTTC
CDR3aa: CSVGQGSSYNEQFF

v_gene: TRBV11-2
abundance: NA
j_gene: TRBJ2-1
d_gene: TRBD2
CDR3nt: TGTGCCAGCAGCTTATTTACTAGCGGGATAAGGAATGAGCAGTTCTTC
CDR3aa: CASSLFTSGIRNEQFF

v_gene: TRBV11-2
abundance: NA
j_gene: TRBJ1-2
d_gene: NA
CDR3nt: TGTGCCAGCAGCTTGAGGCAGGGGCTTGGCTACACCTTC
CDR3aa: CASSLRQGLGYTF

v_gene: TRBV9
abundance: few
j_gene: TRBJ1-3
d_gene: TRBD1
CDR3nt: TGTGCCAGCAGCGTAGGGACAGGCAGTTTCTCTGGAAACACCATATATTTT
CDR3aa: CASSVGTGSFSGNTIYF

v_gene: TRBV7-9
abundance: NA
j_gene: TRBJ2-3
d_gene: TRBD2
CDR3nt: TGTGCCAGCAGCCCGCGGAGTAGCGGGAGTGTTACAGATACGCAGTATTTT
CDR3aa: CASSPRSSGSVTDTQYF

v_gene: TRBV18
abundance: NA
j_gene: TRBJ1-6
d_gene: NA
CDR3nt: TGTGCCAGCTCACCTGACGGGAGCTCCTATAATTCACCCCTCCACTTT
CDR3aa: CASSPDGSSYNSPLHF

v_gene: TRBV6-1
abundance: NA
j_gene: TRBJ2-1
d_gene: NA
CDR3nt: TGTGCCAGCAGTGAAGCGCGTCTAGCCTACAATGAGCAGTTCTTC
CDR3aa: CASSEARLAYNEQFF

v_gene: TRBV5-6
abundance: NA
j_gene: TRBJ2-3
d_gene: TRBD2
CDR3nt: TGTGCCAGCAGCTGGGGGAGGGGAGGGCCCACAGATACGCAGTATTTT
CDR3aa: CASSWGRGGPTDTQYF

v_gene: TRBV11-2
abundance: NA
j_gene: TRBJ1-2
d_gene: NA
CDR3nt: TGTGCCAGCAGCCAAAGCCAGGGGTGGCCCTATGGCTACACCTTC
CDR3aa: CASSQSQGWPYGYTF

v_gene: TRBV5-1
abundance: NA
j_gene: TRBJ1-1
d_gene: TRBD1
CDR3nt: TGCGCCAGCAGCTCCGGGGGACAGCAGCGGGACACTGAAGCTTTCTTT
CDR3aa: CASSSGGQQRDTEAFF

v_gene: TRBV7-9
abundance: once
j_gene: TRBJ2-5
d_gene: NA
CDR3nt: TGTGCCAGCAGCCCTGGGGGCGGCAGGGGCCTTTCGGGGACCCAGTACTTC
CDR3aa: CASSPGGGRGLSGTQYF

v_gene: TRBV7-9
abundance: NA
j_gene: TRBJ1-1
d_gene: NA
CDR3nt: TGTGCCAGCAGCTTAGGGACAGCCAACACTGAAGCTTTCTTT
CDR3aa: CASSLGTANTEAFF

v_gene: TRBV7-9
abundance: NA
j_gene: TRBJ1-4
d_gene: TRBD1
CDR3nt: TGTGCCAGCAGACTCTCCGGGACAGGGGAAAAACTGTTTTTT
CDR3aa: CASRLSGTGEKLFF

v_gene: TRBV5-1
abundance: NA
j_gene: TRBJ2-7
d_gene: TRBD1
CDR3nt: TGCGCCAGCAGCGCGGAATCCGGGACAGATTACGAGCAGTACTTC
CDR3aa: CASSAESGTDYEQYF

v_gene: TRBV12-3/TRBV12-4
abundance: NA
j_gene: TRBJ1-2
d_gene: NA
CDR3nt: TGTGCCAGCAATGCAGGGTTTGGCTACACCTTC
CDR3aa: CASNAGFGYTF

v_gene: TRBV7-8
abundance: NA
j_gene: TRBJ1-5
d_gene: TRBD1
CDR3nt: TGTGCCAGCAGCTCCTACAGGGGGAATCAGCCCCAGCATTTT
CDR3aa: CASSSYRGNQPQHF

v_gene: TRBV12-5
abundance: NA
j_gene: TRBJ2-7
d_gene: NA
CDR3nt: TGTGCTAGTGGTTTTGTCCACTACGAGCAGTACTTC
CDR3aa: CASGFVHYEQYF

v_gene: TRBV27
abundance: NA
j_gene: TRBJ1-4
d_gene: TRBD1
CDR3nt: TGTGCCAGCAAGCGGGACAGCGGGAGGAAACTGTTTTTT
CDR3aa: CASKRDSGRKLFF

v_gene: TRBV7-3
abundance: once
j_gene: TRBJ2-2
d_gene: NA
CDR3nt: TGTGCCAGCAGCCCAGGACAGCGGGGCACCGGGGAGCTGTTTTTT
CDR3aa: CASSPGQRGTGELFF

v_gene: TRBV6-5
abundance: NA
j_gene: TRBJ2-5
d_gene: TRBD1
CDR3nt: TGTGCCAGCAGTCACAGGGGGCAGCAAGAGACCCAGTACTTC
CDR3aa: CASSHRGQQETQYF

v_gene: TRBV6-4
abundance: NA
j_gene: TRBJ1-4
d_gene: NA
CDR3nt: TGTGCCAGCAGTGACTCCCGGGAAAAACTGTTTTTT
CDR3aa: CASSDSREKLFF

v_gene: TRBV2
abundance: NA
j_gene: TRBJ2-5
d_gene: TRBD1
CDR3nt: TGTGCCAGCAGCAGGGGGCGCAGAGAGACCCAGTACTTC
CDR3aa: CASSRGRRETQYF

v_gene: TRBV6-6
abundance: NA
j_gene: TRBJ2-1
d_gene: TRBD2
CDR3nt: TGTGCCAGCAGTTCCCCCGGGACTAGATATAATGAGCAGTTCTTC
CDR3aa: CASSSPGTRYNEQFF

v_gene: TRBV6-5
abundance: few
j_gene: TRBJ1-6
d_gene: NA
CDR3nt: TGTGCCAGCAGTCGGACAGAATATAATTCACCCCTCCACTTT
CDR3aa: CASSRTEYNSPLHF

v_gene: TRBV7-6
abundance: NA
j_gene: TRBJ2-1
d_gene: NA
CDR3nt: TGTGCCAGCAGCTTAGCAATGTCTCTTTCCTACAATGAGCAGTTCTTC
CDR3aa: CASSLAMSLSYNEQFF

v_gene: TRBV6-6
abundance: NA
j_gene: TRBJ2-7
d_gene: NA
CDR3nt: TGTGCCAGCAGTTACCCCGCGGGGGCAAACTACGAGCAGTACTTC
CDR3aa: CASSYPAGANYEQYF

v_gene: TRBV7-2
abundance: NA
j_gene: TRBJ1-2
d_gene: NA
CDR3nt: TGTGCCAGCAGCTTCCTATTGAAAGAGGCTAACTATGGCTACACCTTC
CDR3aa: CASSFLLKEANYGYTF

v_gene: TRBV7-6
abundance: NA
j_gene: TRBJ2-2
d_gene: TRBD2
CDR3nt: TGTGCCAGCAGCTTAAGCGGGAGATCCTCGAACACCGGGGAGCTGTTTTTT
CDR3aa: CASSLSGRSSNTGELFF

v_gene: TRBV5-4
abundance: NA
j_gene: TRBJ2-1
d_gene: TRBD2
CDR3nt: TGTGCCAGCAGCTTGGATCTAGCGGGAGACTCTGGGGCTGAGCAGTTCTTC
CDR3aa: CASSLDLAGDSGAEQFF

v_gene: TRBV11-2
abundance: NA
j_gene: TRBJ1-2
d_gene: NA
CDR3nt: TGTGCCAGCAGCTCCGCAGACCTCGGGGGCTACACCTTC
CDR3aa: CASSSADLGGYTF

v_gene: TRBV6-6
abundance: NA
j_gene: TRBJ1-1
d_gene: NA
CDR3nt: TGTGCCAGCAGTTACGGGCAGGTTGGTGAAGCTTTCTTT
CDR3aa: CASSYGQVGEAFF

v_gene: TRBV10-3
abundance: NA
j_gene: TRBJ1-2
d_gene: NA
CDR3nt: TGTGCCATCAGTGAGTCAGGACAGTTTAGTGGCTACACCTTC
CDR3aa: CAISESGQFSGYTF

v_gene: TRBV6-2/TRBV6-3
abundance: NA
j_gene: TRBJ2-6
d_gene: NA
CDR3nt: TGTGCCAGCAGTCCAGGGATTTCTGGGGCCAACGTCCTGACTTTC
CDR3aa: CASSPGISGANVLTF

v_gene: TRBV4-3
abundance: NA
j_gene: TRBJ2-2
d_gene: NA
CDR3nt: TGCGCCAGCAGCCAAGATAGGGCGGGGCTCACCGGGGAGCTGTTTTTT
CDR3aa: CASSQDRAGLTGELFF

v_gene: TRBV24-1
abundance: NA
j_gene: TRBJ2-2
d_gene: TRBD1
CDR3nt: TGTGCCACCAGTGATGGACAGGGTTGGGCCGGGGAGCTGTTTTTT
CDR3aa: CATSDGQGWAGELFF

v_gene: TRBV5-1
abundance: once
j_gene: TRBJ1-1
d_gene: NA
CDR3nt: TGCGCCAGCAGCTTGGAGCAGGGGCCTAACACTGAAGCTTTCTTT
CDR3aa: CASSLEQGPNTEAFF

v_gene: TRBV19
abundance: NA
j_gene: TRBJ2-3
d_gene: TRBD2
CDR3nt: TGTGCCAGTAGTGTGTGGGGGGGAGGCACAGATACGCAGTATTTT
CDR3aa: CASSVWGGGTDTQYF

v_gene: TRBV7-6
abundance: NA
j_gene: TRBJ1-3
d_gene: NA
CDR3nt: TGTGCCAGCAGCTTAGAACAGGGTCTCTCTGGAAACACCATATATTTT
CDR3aa: CASSLEQGLSGNTIYF

v_gene: TRBV7-9
abundance: NA
j_gene: TRBJ1-4
d_gene: NA
CDR3nt: TGTGCCAGCAGCCGAGTATCGGGAGAAAAACTGTTTTTT
CDR3aa: CASSRVSGEKLFF

v_gene: TRBV29-1
abundance: NA
j_gene: TRBJ1-2
d_gene: NA
CDR3nt: TGCAGCGTTGAAGATCGCGAGGGATTCTATGGCTACACCTTC
CDR3aa: CSVEDREGFYGYTF